The text below deals with one TCR beta chain. The sample originates from a study of blood T cell repertoires in COVID-19. Background on the study: Sites in the United States, Italy and Spain provided acute and convalescent COVID-19 samples.

Some clones are missing from TCRdb's copy, which holds only in-frame ones; the method was immunoSEQ multiplex PCR. The data show some 250,000 clones, 60% to 75% seen once. This CDR3 has 14 amino acids. J lost 5 bases, V lost 6 bases, and 7 bases had no gene match. Germline V gives CDR1 LNHDA, CDR2 SQIVND (reference sequence). The receptor was derived from a woman of 80 years or more with acute or convalescent COVID-19. J is TRBJ2-5 and V is TRBV19, with 9 bases that match TRBD1. Source material: peripheral blood. CDR3 in DNA: TGTGCCAGTAGCCCGGGACAGGGCGTTGAGACCCAGTACTTC. Translating gives CASSPGQGVETQYF.